The next 15 T cell receptor beta chains were all read from a single sample in a study of blood T cell repertoires in COVID-19. The assay was immunoSEQ multiplex PCR, and TCRdb's table has in-frame clones only and misses some. The profile covers more than 200,000 clones, with about 89% appearing a single time and over 4% taken by the ten largest. Sequences were obtained from PBMCs or T cells enriched from blood (not recorded which). These receptors were obtained from a woman under 40 who had recovered from COVID-19.

This clone was seen many times. The sample carries other DNA sequences with the same CDR3. The rearrangement joins TRBV18 to TRBJ1-1; D gene uncertain. Germline V CDR1 and CDR2: KGHSH, LQKENI. The CDR3 is made up of 13 amino acids. Trimming stripped 5 bases from V and 1 base from J, with 8 bases between. Written as DNA, the CDR3 is TGTGCCAGCTCAAGGCAGGCGAACACTGAAGCTTTCTTT. It is translated as CASSRQANTEAFF.

Concerning this clone itself: A junction end diverges from the germline sequence, so it may reflect a read error. The chain has TRBV27 and TRBJ2-7, with a tentative D call TRBD2 (6 bases). Germline values: CDR1 MNHEY, CDR2 SMNVEV (reference sequence). This CDR3 spans 19 amino acids. The CDR3 DNA sequence: TGTGCCAGCAGTATATCCCACAAAGGACTAAGGAGGACTGACTACGAGCAGTACTTC. This sequence encodes CASSISHKGLRRTDYEQYF.

This clone has just a few counts. The chain carries TRBV28 and TRBJ1-5, with D perhaps matching TRBD1 (6 bases). Germline assignment: CDR1 MDHEN and CDR2 SYDVKM. The CDR3 is 16 amino acids. V was trimmed by 3 bases and J by 6 bases, leaving 18 bases between them. CDR3: CASSFLKDRRGQPQHF. The CDR3, as DNA: TGTGCCAGCAGTTTCTTAAAAGACAGGAGAGGTCAGCCCCAGCATTTT.

This chain connects TRBV2 to TRBJ1-1, with 8 bases identical to TRBD1. From germline, CDR1 is SNHLY and CDR2 FYNNEI. Trimming at V came to 3 bases and at J to 4 bases, leaving 4 bases not matched to a gene. The CDR3 sequence is 14 residues long. CDR3 in DNA: TGTGCCAGCAGTGATGACAGGGGTATCACTGAAGCTTTCTTT. Protein: CASSDDRGITEAFF.

The V call is TRBV24-1, the J call TRBJ2-1; 9 nucleotides agree with TRBD2. CDR3 length: 17 residues. V was clipped by 4 bases and J by 3 bases; unmatched bases: 9. Germline V CDR1 and CDR2: KGHDR, SFDVKD. The CDR3 DNA reads TGTGCCACCAGTGACCCTCGGGCGGGAGGGCACTACAATGAGCAGTTCTTC. Translated, it gives CATSDPRAGGHYNEQFF.

The genes are TRBV5-6 and TRBJ2-7; 15 bases line up with TRBD2. This CDR3 is 16 amino acids long. V lost 2 bases to trimming and J lost 5 bases; unmatched junction nucleotides: 5. Germline CDR1 SGHDT, CDR2 YYEEEE. The CDR3 DNA sequence: TGTGCCAGCAGCTTTGGACTAGCGGGAGGGCCAGACGAGCAGTACTTC. It encodes CASSFGLAGGPDEQYF.

This clone has just one count. The chain uses TRBV3-1 (or the pseudogene TRBV3-2) and TRBJ1-2; a possible D gene is TRBD1 (6 bases). Deletions cut 1 base from V and 4 bases from J, with 19 bases between. CDR1 is LGHDT and CDR2 is YNNKEL in the germline V gene (reference sequence). This CDR3 region has 17 residues. This CDR3 reads CASSQVRRQGRSYGYTF. The DNA for the CDR3 is TGTGCCAGCAGCCAAGTTCGCCGGCAGGGGAGATCCTATGGCTACACCTTC.

V usage is TRBV5-1 and J usage is TRBJ1-2; D is undetermined. CDR1 SGHRS and CDR2 YFSETQ come from the germline V gene. The CDR3 is 14 residues long. V dropped 2 bases and J dropped 8 bases, with 16 bases sitting between them. The CDR3 region has the DNA TGCGCCAGCAGCTTAGCGGGAGGGCCGGTAGGCTACACCTTC. Protein sequence: CASSLAGGPVGYTF.

The J gene is TRBJ1-1, the V gene TRBV6-6; D remains unclear. Germline V lookup: CDR1 MNHNY, CDR2 SVGAGI (reference sequence). Trimming removed 0 bases at V and 4 bases at J, with 9 bases between. The CDR3 is 14 amino acids. For the CDR3, the DNA is TGTGCCAGCAGTTACTCGAGGGAGATCACTGAAGCTTTCTTT. It specifies CASSYSREITEAFF.

This clone was found once. J is TRBJ2-7 and V is TRBV5-1; 7 bases are shared with TRBD1. The junction had 5 bases not matched to a gene; V was cut back by 0 bases and J by 2 bases. The CDR3 consists of 15 residues. Germline CDR1 and CDR2: SGHRS and YFSETQ. CDR3 in amino acids: CASSLGPTGAYEQYF. In DNA, the CDR3 is TGCGCCAGCAGCTTGGGACCTACAGGGGCCTACGAGCAGTACTTC.

The chain recombines TRBV2 with TRBJ2-1; D is possibly TRBD2 (5 bases). The CDR3 loop spans 15 amino acids. The V end lost 6 bases, the J end lost 6 bases, and 18 bases lay between the germline ends. The germline V gene has CDR1 SNHLY and CDR2 FYNNEI. CDR3 DNA sequence: TGTGCCAGCAGCGGTAGCGTTAGGGTCACCAATGAGCAGTTCTTC. Translating it yields CASSGSVRVTNEQFF.

The J gene is TRBJ1-6, the V gene TRBV27; D perhaps matches TRBD1 (6 bases). CDR3 length equals 16 residues. V was pared by 5 bases and J by 3 bases, with 14 bases between. Germline CDR1 and CDR2: MNHEY and SMNVEV (reference sequence). CDR3 amino acids: CASSPPGQGYNSPLHF. In nucleotides, the CDR3 is TGTGCCAGCAGTCCCCCGGGACAAGGCTATAATTCACCCCTCCACTTT.

The rearrangement joins TRBV7-2 to TRBJ1-2; possible D gene TRBD1, 5 bases. Between the trimmed V and J ends, which lost 1 base and 4 bases, there was a span of 13 bases. From germline, CDR1 is SGHTA and CDR2 FQGNSA. This CDR3 spans 15 amino acids. The DNA of the CDR3 is TGTGCCAGCAGCTTAGGAGTGGCGGGGGGCTATGGCTACACCTTC. It encodes CASSLGVAGGYGYTF.

The V call is TRBV28, the J call TRBJ1-6, with TRBD1 matching 7 bases. V lost 5 bases to trimming and J lost 0 bases; unmatched junction nucleotides: 7. This CDR3 is built from 17 residues. Germline V gives CDR1 MDHEN, CDR2 SYDVKM. This chain's CDR3 is CASSIQGFSSYNSPLHF. The CDR3 DNA sequence: TGTGCCAGCAGTATACAGGGGTTCAGCTCCTATAATTCACCCCTCCACTTT.

This clone was counted a few times. CDR3 amino acids: CASSAVGWNSPLHF. In nucleotides, the CDR3 is TGTGCCAGCAGCGCCGTCGGGTGGAATTCACCCCTCCACTTT. V is TRBV11-2 and J is TRBJ1-6, with unresolved D. CDR3 size: 14 residues. With 5 bases removed from V and 7 bases from J, the gap between germline ends came to 12 bases. The germline V gene encodes CDR1 SGHAT and CDR2 FQNNGV.